This T cell receptor (beta chain) stems from a study of shared clonotypes between healthy human individuals. The length of the CDR3 is 18 residues. CDR1 is MNHNS and CDR2 is SASEGT in the germline V gene. V lost 3 bases and J lost 0; bases outside the gene matches: 8. Data came from immunoSEQ multiplex PCR; TCRdb stores just in-frame clones and leaves some out. The sample has roughly 1,800,000 clones; 85% to 95% are singletons. Study findings and constraints: Rarefaction showed sorted-subset sequencing was incomplete despite large depth. Naive CD4 clonotypes overlapped across a handful of donors at approximately 5.5%.

Naive-designated CD8 cells lacked CD45RO, were positively enriched for CCR7, and omitted terminally differentiated effector memory CD45RA+ cells. Only Caucasian adults living in Nashville, Tennessee made up the donor group. Points on this clone: Its antigen is undetermined.

The chain employs TRBV6-1 and TRBJ2-6, with TRBD1 identical over 7 bases. The sequenced sample consisted of naive CD8+ T cells sorted from blood. The receptor comes from a man younger than 30 in good health. DNA for the CDR3: TGTGCCAGCAGTGAGAGTGCGACAGGGAGCTCTGGGGCCAACGTCCTGACTTTC. Translated, it gives CASSESATGSSGANVLTF.